The 6 T cell receptor beta chains listed next were all sequenced from one sample in a study of cytomegalovirus exposure and HLA in healthy donors. This PCR relied on a set of 60 Vbeta primers and 13 Jbeta primers. Only in-frame clones appear in the TCRdb table, and some are missing; sequencing was by immunoSEQ multiplex PCR. Of about 160,000 clones detected, almost 80% appear once; the ten largest clones hold 0.98%. The sequenced sample was PBMCs. All receptors come from a woman between 50 and 59 years old in good health and CMV-seropositive.

The chain couples TRBV6-5 to TRBJ2-7; TRBD1 matches at 8 bases. V gave up 6 bases and J gave up 2 bases; unmatched junction bases: 9. The CDR3 has 15 amino acids. The germline CDR1 and CDR2 sequences are MNHEY and SVGAGI. CDR3 in DNA: TGTGCCAGCAGGCCCTCCGCGGGACAGGCCTACGAGCAGTACTTC. Protein product: CASRPSAGQAYEQYF.

The chain links TRBV6-5 to TRBJ2-5; 7 bases fit TRBD1. Germline V CDR1 and CDR2: MNHEY, SVGAGI. The CDR3 runs to 15 residues. V dropped 6 bases and J dropped 0; count of bases not matched to a gene: 7. The CDR3 loop is CASRRDRRYQETQYF. CDR3 nucleotides: TGTGCCAGCAGGAGGGACAGAAGGTACCAAGAGACCCAGTACTTC.

This clone was found a few times. This chain links TRBV5-6 with TRBJ1-1; TRBD1 matches 7 bases. The CDR3 is 18 residues long. The V segment lost 5 bases and the J segment 0 bases; nucleotides outside the gene matches: 16. The germline CDR1 and CDR2 sequences are SGHDT and YYEEEE. CDR3 DNA sequence: TGTGCCAGCAGTCCGTTAGGGGGCTTGGGCCTAGTGAACACTGAAGCTTTCTTT. Translating gives CASSPLGGLGLVNTEAFF.

The sample holds a few counts of this clone. This sequence joins TRBV4-3 and TRBJ1-2, with a tentative D call TRBD1 (5 bases). The germline V gene has CDR1 LGHNA and CDR2 YSLEER. This CDR3 is built from 15 residues. Trimming removed 0 bases at V and 4 bases at J, with 12 bases between. Written as DNA, the CDR3 is TGCGCCAGCAGCCAAGACTACAGGCAGGGCTATGGCTACACCTTC. Residues: CASSQDYRQGYGYTF.

V is TRBV6-5 and J is TRBJ1-2; a weak D match, TRBD1 (5 bases). The ends were cut back, 0 bases at V and 4 bases at J, with 6 bases in the middle. The CDR3 sequence is 13 residues long. The germline V gene encodes CDR1 MNHEY and CDR2 SVGAGI. In nucleotides, the CDR3 is TGTGCCAGCAGTTACTCAGGGGCCTATGGCTACACCTTC. The encoded protein is CASSYSGAYGYTF.

This sequence joins TRBV6-6 and TRBJ1-1; D possibly corresponds to TRBD1 (5 bases). V was shortened by 2 bases and J by 5 bases, with 9 bases between the two germline ends. This CDR3 contains 13 residues. Germline-derived CDR1 and CDR2 are MNHNY and SVGAGI (reference sequence). The CDR3 region has the DNA TGTGCCAGCAGTTACCGGGGGGGAACTGAAGCTTTCTTT. It translates to CASSYRGGTEAFF.